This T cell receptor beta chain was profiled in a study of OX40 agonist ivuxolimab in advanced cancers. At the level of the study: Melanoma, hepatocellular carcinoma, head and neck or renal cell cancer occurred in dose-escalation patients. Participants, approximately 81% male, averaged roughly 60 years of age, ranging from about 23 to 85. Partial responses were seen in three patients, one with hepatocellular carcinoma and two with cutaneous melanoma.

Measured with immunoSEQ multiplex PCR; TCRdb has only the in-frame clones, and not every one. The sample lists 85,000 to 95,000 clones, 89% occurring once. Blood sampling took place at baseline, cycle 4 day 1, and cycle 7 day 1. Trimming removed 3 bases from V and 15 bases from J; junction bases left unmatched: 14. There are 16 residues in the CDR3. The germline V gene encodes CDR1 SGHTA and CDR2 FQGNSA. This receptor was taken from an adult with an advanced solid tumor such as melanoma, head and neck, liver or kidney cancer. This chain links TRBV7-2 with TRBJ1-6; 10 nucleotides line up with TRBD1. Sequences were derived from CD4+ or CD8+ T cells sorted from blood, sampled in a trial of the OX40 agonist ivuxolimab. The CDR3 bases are TGTGCCAGCAGCTTCGGAGGGACAGGGGAGTTGGTCTTCCTCCACTTT. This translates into CASSFGGTGELVFLHF.